These T cell receptor beta chains were read from a single sample in a study of blood T cell repertoires in COVID-19. The assay was immunoSEQ multiplex PCR, and TCRdb's table has in-frame clones only and misses some. There are around 130,000 clones in the sample; roughly four fifths occur only once, and 7.9% lies in the top ten. What was sequenced was peripheral blood. Receptors were obtained from a human donor in a cohort sampled during active COVID-19. The CDR3 runs from the conserved cysteine through the conserved F or W. D genes are given only for firm matches. The size field is filled for only some rows; it gives once, few, many or a size class.

CDR3 DNA: TGCGCCAGCAGCTCCAGCCAGCGGGGCACAGATACGCAGTATTTT; CDR3 protein: CASSSSQRGTDTQYF; D gene: NA; clone size: NA; J gene: TRBJ2-3; V gene: TRBV5-1
CDR3 DNA: TGTGCCAGCAGCTTTCGCACCTTC; CDR3 protein: CASSFRTF; D gene: NA; clone size: NA; J gene: TRBJ1-2; V gene: TRBV5-8
CDR3 DNA: TGTGCCAGCAGCCAAACCCGCGGGGGGGTCGGGTCCGAGCAGTACTTC; CDR3 protein: CASSQTRGGVGSEQYF; D gene: TRBD2; clone size: NA; J gene: TRBJ2-7; V gene: TRBV3-1/TRBV3-2
CDR3 DNA: TGTGCCAGCGGGGATGGACAGGTCTACGAGCAGTACTTC; CDR3 protein: CASGDGQVYEQYF; D gene: TRBD1; clone size: once; J gene: TRBJ2-7; V gene: TRBV6-5
CDR3 DNA: TGTGCCAGCAGTTCAAAAGGGGGTCTTCAGCCCCAGCATTTT; CDR3 protein: CASSSKGGLQPQHF; D gene: NA; clone size: few; J gene: TRBJ1-5; V gene: TRBV7-2
CDR3 DNA: TGCGCCAGCAGCCCCCCAGGAAGTCAAGAGACCCAGTACTTC; CDR3 protein: CASSPPGSQETQYF; D gene: NA; clone size: NA; J gene: TRBJ2-5; V gene: TRBV4-1
CDR3 DNA: TGTGCCAGCAGTGAACAGGACCGGCAGGGGGTCCACGAGCAGTACTTC; CDR3 protein: CASSEQDRQGVHEQYF; D gene: TRBD1; clone size: NA; J gene: TRBJ2-7; V gene: TRBV6-1
CDR3 DNA: TGTGCCAGCAGACCACTTTCGAGCTACGAGCAGTACTTC; CDR3 protein: CASRPLSSYEQYF; D gene: NA; clone size: NA; J gene: TRBJ2-7; V gene: TRBV2
CDR3 DNA: TGTGCCAGCAGCCAAGCCGGGACTAGGACCTACGAGCAGTACTTC; CDR3 protein: CASSQAGTRTYEQYF; D gene: TRBD2; clone size: NA; J gene: TRBJ2-7; V gene: TRBV4-2
CDR3 DNA: TGTGCCAGCAGGGGACAGGGGGCAGGCGAGCAGTACTTC; CDR3 protein: CASRGQGAGEQYF; D gene: TRBD1; clone size: NA; J gene: TRBJ2-7; V gene: TRBV11-3
CDR3 DNA: TGTGCCAGCAGCTCCCGTTTAGACACCCCCAACACTGAAGCTTTCTTT; CDR3 protein: CASSSRLDTPNTEAFF; D gene: NA; clone size: NA; J gene: TRBJ1-1; V gene: TRBV11-3
CDR3 DNA: TGCGCCAGCAGCCAAGACAGCGGACTAGCCTACGAGCAGTACTTC; CDR3 protein: CASSQDSGLAYEQYF; D gene: TRBD2; clone size: NA; J gene: TRBJ2-7; V gene: TRBV4-1
CDR3 DNA: TGCGCCAGCAGCCAAGTCGTGGAGGGCGAGCAGTACTTC; CDR3 protein: CASSQVVEGEQYF; D gene: NA; clone size: NA; J gene: TRBJ2-7; V gene: TRBV4-1
CDR3 DNA: TGTGCCACCAGACCCGGGACTAGCGGGAGCAGCTCCTACGAGCAGTACTTC; CDR3 protein: CATRPGTSGSSSYEQYF; D gene: TRBD2; clone size: NA; J gene: TRBJ2-7; V gene: TRBV19
CDR3 DNA: TGCGCCAGCAGCACTGACACCTACGAGCAGTACTTC; CDR3 protein: CASSTDTYEQYF; D gene: NA; clone size: NA; J gene: TRBJ2-7; V gene: TRBV5-1
CDR3 DNA: TGTGCCAGCAGTCCGGGAGGGCGGTGGGAAAAACTGTTTTTT; CDR3 protein: CASSPGGRWEKLFF; D gene: NA; clone size: NA; J gene: TRBJ1-4; V gene: TRBV28
CDR3 DNA: TGCAGCGTGGGCCGTATGGAGCGTCCTACCTACGAGCAGTACTTC; CDR3 protein: CSVGRMERPTYEQYF; D gene: NA; clone size: few; J gene: TRBJ2-7; V gene: TRBV29-1
CDR3 DNA: TGCGCCAGCACCCTAACGACAGGGGGCTACGAGCAGTACTTC; CDR3 protein: CASTLTTGGYEQYF; D gene: TRBD1; clone size: NA; J gene: TRBJ2-7; V gene: TRBV5-1
CDR3 DNA: TGTGCCAGCAGCTTAGACCGAAACTCCTATGGCTACACCTTC; CDR3 protein: CASSLDRNSYGYTF; D gene: NA; clone size: NA; J gene: TRBJ1-2; V gene: TRBV7-8
CDR3 DNA: TGTGCCAGCACCCAGGGGAATGACTACGAGCAGTACTTC; CDR3 protein: CASTQGNDYEQYF; D gene: NA; clone size: NA; J gene: TRBJ2-7; V gene: TRBV12-3/TRBV12-4
CDR3 DNA: TGTGCCAGCAGCTTAGAGAAGTCCAGGGTACACGAGCAGTACTTC; CDR3 protein: CASSLEKSRVHEQYF; D gene: NA; clone size: NA; J gene: TRBJ2-7; V gene: TRBV7-6
CDR3 DNA: TGTGCCAGCAGCCCGGGACTAGCGGGGACCAAGCAGTACTTC; CDR3 protein: CASSPGLAGTKQYF; D gene: TRBD2; clone size: NA; J gene: TRBJ2-7; V gene: TRBV3-1/TRBV3-2
CDR3 DNA: TGTGCCAGCAGTTTCTCACCAACGGGGGATCAGCCCCAGCATTTT; CDR3 protein: CASSFSPTGDQPQHF; D gene: NA; clone size: NA; J gene: TRBJ1-5; V gene: TRBV27
CDR3 DNA: TGTGCCAGCAGTTACTCGGGGACAGTTAATGAAAAACTGTTTTTT; CDR3 protein: CASSYSGTVNEKLFF; D gene: TRBD1; clone size: NA; J gene: TRBJ1-4; V gene: TRBV6-5
CDR3 DNA: TGTGCCAGCAGCCCCCGGACAGGGGGCGATCAGCCCCAGCATTTT; CDR3 protein: CASSPRTGGDQPQHF; D gene: TRBD1; clone size: NA; J gene: TRBJ1-5; V gene: TRBV9
CDR3 DNA: TGTGCCAGCTCACCACCGACAGGGATCCACGAGCAGTACTTC; CDR3 protein: CASSPPTGIHEQYF; D gene: TRBD1; clone size: NA; J gene: TRBJ2-7; V gene: TRBV18
CDR3 DNA: TGTGCCAGCAGCCAAGATCCTACGCCCAGGGGGCGGCAGTTCTTC; CDR3 protein: CASSQDPTPRGRQFF; D gene: TRBD1; clone size: NA; J gene: TRBJ2-1; V gene: TRBV14
CDR3 DNA: TGTGCCTCAAGAATGGGAGGAGGAGGTAGCAATCAGCCCCAGCATTTT; CDR3 protein: CASRMGGGGSNQPQHF; D gene: NA; clone size: NA; J gene: TRBJ1-5; V gene: TRBV19
CDR3 DNA: TGTGCCAGCAGCTACAGCGGGAGGAGACAAGAGACCCAGTACTTC; CDR3 protein: CASSYSGRRQETQYF; D gene: TRBD2; clone size: NA; J gene: TRBJ2-5; V gene: TRBV7-9
CDR3 DNA: TGCGCCAGCAGCGACGGTGGACTAGCGGGAGAATATGGCGAGCAGTACTTC; CDR3 protein: CASSDGGLAGEYGEQYF; D gene: TRBD2; clone size: NA; J gene: TRBJ2-7; V gene: TRBV5-1
CDR3 DNA: TGTGCCAGCAGCCCGGGGGGAAATGAGCAGTTCTTC; CDR3 protein: CASSPGGNEQFF; D gene: TRBD2; clone size: few; J gene: TRBJ2-1; V gene: TRBV7-8
CDR3 DNA: TGTGCCAGCAGTACCCCCCGTGGACAGGAGACCCAGTACTTC; CDR3 protein: CASSTPRGQETQYF; D gene: NA; clone size: NA; J gene: TRBJ2-5; V gene: TRBV6-2/TRBV6-3
CDR3 DNA: TGTGCCAGCAGCCCCGGGACACATAGCAATCAGCCCCAGCATTTT; CDR3 protein: CASSPGTHSNQPQHF; D gene: NA; clone size: NA; J gene: TRBJ1-5; V gene: TRBV7-9
CDR3 DNA: TGTGCCACCAGTGAGGGCCAGGGCTACGAGCAGTACTTC; CDR3 protein: CATSEGQGYEQYF; D gene: NA; clone size: NA; J gene: TRBJ2-7; V gene: TRBV24-1
CDR3 DNA: TGCGCCAGCAGCCAAGTGGGGGGTTCCGATGGCTACACCTTC; CDR3 protein: CASSQVGGSDGYTF; D gene: NA; clone size: NA; J gene: TRBJ1-2; V gene: TRBV4-1
CDR3 DNA: TGTGCCACCAGTGATCTCGAGGGAAGGGGCTACACCTTC; CDR3 protein: CATSDLEGRGYTF; D gene: NA; clone size: few; J gene: TRBJ1-2; V gene: TRBV24-1
CDR3 DNA: TGTGCCAGCAGCTTGGCAGACAGGTCTTTAAGCAATCAGCCCCAGCATTTT; CDR3 protein: CASSLADRSLSNQPQHF; D gene: NA; clone size: NA; J gene: TRBJ1-5; V gene: TRBV5-8
CDR3 DNA: TGTGCCAGCAGCCGGGACAGGGGCAATCAGCCCCAGCATTTT; CDR3 protein: CASSRDRGNQPQHF; D gene: TRBD1; clone size: NA; J gene: TRBJ1-5; V gene: TRBV3-1/TRBV3-2
CDR3 DNA: TGTGCCAGCAGCCCCCGGGCAGGGGGGACCTATGGCTACACCTTC; CDR3 protein: CASSPRAGGTYGYTF; D gene: TRBD1; clone size: NA; J gene: TRBJ1-2; V gene: TRBV3-1/TRBV3-2
CDR3 DNA: TGTGCCAGCAGTTACCCGGGACAGGGGGGCGAGCAGTACTTC; CDR3 protein: CASSYPGQGGEQYF; D gene: TRBD1; clone size: NA; J gene: TRBJ2-7; V gene: TRBV6-6
CDR3 DNA: TGTGCCAGCAGCGAAGGACAGGGACTGAACACTGAAGCTTTCTTT; CDR3 protein: CASSEGQGLNTEAFF; D gene: TRBD1; clone size: NA; J gene: TRBJ1-1; V gene: TRBV7-6
CDR3 DNA: TGTGCCAGCAGTTACGTGGACACACGCTCTGGAAACACCATATATTTT; CDR3 protein: CASSYVDTRSGNTIYF; D gene: NA; clone size: once; J gene: TRBJ1-3; V gene: TRBV6-6
CDR3 DNA: TGTGCCAGCAGCAGAGACAGGGCCTACGAGCAGTACTTC; CDR3 protein: CASSRDRAYEQYF; D gene: TRBD1; clone size: few; J gene: TRBJ2-7; V gene: TRBV7-8
CDR3 DNA: TGTGCCAGCAGCCAAGAGAACAGTGATCAGCCCCAGCATTTT; CDR3 protein: CASSQENSDQPQHF; D gene: NA; clone size: NA; J gene: TRBJ1-5; V gene: TRBV3-1/TRBV3-2
CDR3 DNA: TGTGCCAGCAGCACCGGGACAGAGAACTACGAGCAGTACTTC; CDR3 protein: CASSTGTENYEQYF; D gene: TRBD1; clone size: NA; J gene: TRBJ2-7; V gene: TRBV5-4
CDR3 DNA: TGTGCCACCAGCCCCCAGGGCCCAGGACCCTACGAGCAGTACTTC; CDR3 protein: CATSPQGPGPYEQYF; D gene: NA; clone size: NA; J gene: TRBJ2-7; V gene: TRBV15
CDR3 DNA: TGTGCCAGCAGCCAAGGAGGGACAGGAGCCTCGGTACGAAACACCATATATTTT; CDR3 protein: CASSQGGTGASVRNTIYF; D gene: TRBD1; clone size: NA; J gene: TRBJ1-3; V gene: TRBV4-2
CDR3 DNA: TGTGCCAGCAGCAGACAGGGAAGTGGCTACACCTTC; CDR3 protein: CASSRQGSGYTF; D gene: TRBD1; clone size: once; J gene: TRBJ1-2; V gene: TRBV11-2
CDR3 DNA: TGTGCCAGTAGTATAGTAAAAAACACTGAAGCTTTCTTT; CDR3 protein: CASSIVKNTEAFF; D gene: NA; clone size: NA; J gene: TRBJ1-1; V gene: TRBV19
CDR3 DNA: TGCAGCGTTGTTTTGGCAGAAGCTTTCTTT; CDR3 protein: CSVVLAEAFF; D gene: NA; clone size: NA; J gene: TRBJ1-1; V gene: TRBV29-1
CDR3 DNA: TGTGCCAGCAGCTGGGGGGACAGGGAATCTTACGAGCAGTACTTC; CDR3 protein: CASSWGDRESYEQYF; D gene: TRBD1; clone size: NA; J gene: TRBJ2-7; V gene: TRBV5-8
CDR3 DNA: TGTGCCTGGAGGACTAGCGGGACCTACGAGCAGTACTTC; CDR3 protein: CAWRTSGTYEQYF; D gene: TRBD2; clone size: NA; J gene: TRBJ2-7; V gene: TRBV30
CDR3 DNA: TGTGCCAGCAGCCCCCAGGACACCTACGAGCAGTACTTC; CDR3 protein: CASSPQDTYEQYF; D gene: NA; clone size: NA; J gene: TRBJ2-7; V gene: TRBV11-3
CDR3 DNA: TGTGCCAGCAGCATAACCGGGACTAGCGGGGGTGGGGCCAACGTCCTGACTTTC; CDR3 protein: CASSITGTSGGGANVLTF; D gene: TRBD2; clone size: once; J gene: TRBJ2-6; V gene: TRBV7-3
CDR3 DNA: TGTGCCAGCAGGGGGCCAGCATCTGACGAGCAGTACTTC; CDR3 protein: CASRGPASDEQYF; D gene: NA; clone size: NA; J gene: TRBJ2-7; V gene: TRBV6-6
CDR3 DNA: TGCAGGCCGGGGGGTCACTATGGCTACACCTTC; CDR3 protein: CRPGGHYGYTF; D gene: NA; clone size: NA; J gene: TRBJ1-2; V gene: TRBV20-1
CDR3 DNA: TGTGCCAGCCACCTAGCTTTCAGGCCCTACGAGCAGTACTTC; CDR3 protein: CASHLAFRPYEQYF; D gene: NA; clone size: NA; J gene: TRBJ2-7; V gene: TRBV5-4